The 26 T cell receptor beta chains listed next were all sequenced from one sample in a study of cytomegalovirus exposure and HLA in healthy donors. Amplification used 60 Vbeta primers and 13 Jbeta primers. This table comes from immunoSEQ multiplex PCR, and its TCRdb copy is limited to in-frame clones, with some not included. The table lists 120,000 or so clones, approximately 17% of them singletons. Sequencing used PBMCs. The receptor set was obtained from a female donor in good health and CMV-seropositive.

This clone was detected a few times. The genes are TRBV2 and TRBJ1-5; 8 positions match TRBD1. The trim removed 7 bases at V and 6 bases at J, leaving 11 bases unmatched. Germline CDR1 is SNHLY and CDR2 is FYNNEI. The CDR3 contains 15 residues. CDR3 sequence: CASIQDLDRVQPQHF. The CDR3 DNA sequence: TGTGCCAGCATTCAAGATCTGGACAGGGTTCAGCCCCAGCATTTT. The entire variable domain, with the rest obtained from reference TRBV2 and TRBJ1-5, is as follows: EPEVTQTPSHQVTQMGQEVILRCVPISNHLYFYWYRQILGQKVEFLVSFYNNEISEKSEIFDDQFSVERPDGSNFTLKIRSTKLEDSAMYFCASIQDLDRVQPQHFGDGTRLSIL.

The rearrangement links TRBV27 to TRBJ1-5, with D perhaps matching TRBD1 (5 bases). V was clipped by 4 bases and J by 4 bases, with 8 bases between them. From germline, CDR1 is MNHEY and CDR2 SMNVEV (reference sequence). The CDR3 has 13 residues. In DNA, the CDR3 is TGTGCCAGCAGTTGGGGGGGAAATCAGCCCCAGCATTTT. Protein sequence: CASSWGGNQPQHF.

This clone was seen a few times. This CDR3 is CASSLISRDFYGYTF. CDR3 coding DNA: TGTGCCAGCAGTTTAATCTCGCGGGATTTCTATGGCTACACCTTC. This chain joins TRBV28 and TRBJ1-2; D is undetermined. V lost 2 bases, J lost 4 bases, and 14 bases lay in between. Germline loops: CDR1 MDHEN, CDR2 SYDVKM. The CDR3 consists of 15 residues.

The gene calls are TRBV10-3 and TRBJ1-2; tentatively, D is TRBD1 (5 bases). The CDR3 spans 17 residues. Trimming shortened V by 3 bases and J by 4 bases, and 21 bases separated the two germline ends. CDR1 ENHRY and CDR2 SYGVKD come from the germline V gene. The DNA of the CDR3 is TGTGCCATCAGTGAACAATTTGGGGCGTCTGGTGGCTATGGCTACACCTTC. Residues: CAISEQFGASGGYGYTF.

In its sample, this clone was seen a few times. V gene TRBV7-2 combines with J gene TRBJ2-5, with 7 bases aligning to TRBD1. The V gene end was trimmed by 5 bases and the J gene end by 2 bases; junction bases not matched to a gene: 8. There are 15 residues in the CDR3. CDR1 is SGHTA, CDR2 FQGNSA, per germline. The CDR3 loop reads CASSLQGIGQETQYF. DNA for the CDR3: TGTGCCAGCAGCCTACAGGGGATCGGACAAGAGACCCAGTACTTC.

The chain joins TRBV28 to TRBJ1-5, with 7 positions matching TRBD1. CDR3 length: 14 residues. CDR1 and CDR2 from the germline V gene are MDHEN and SYDVKM. CDR3: CAIPATGQVQPQHF. The DNA for the CDR3 is TGTGCGATCCCGGCGACAGGGCAGGTACAGCCCCAGCATTTT.

This clone was observed a few times. The chain carries TRBV25-1 and TRBJ1-2, with a tentative D call TRBD1 (5 bases). V dropped 1 base and J dropped 7 bases, with 7 bases sitting between them. Germline assignment: CDR1 MGHDK and CDR2 SYGVNS. This CDR3 comprises 12 residues. The CDR3 DNA reads TGTGCCAGCAGTGAATTAGGGGTTGGCTACACCTTC. Protein product: CASSELGVGYTF.

V and J are TRBV5-1 and TRBJ2-3, with 11 bases matching TRBD1. CDR1 and CDR2 (germline): SGHRS, YFSETQ. The V and J ends lost 4 bases and 3 bases, in that order; junction bases with no gene match: 4. The CDR3 loop spans 15 amino acids. CDR3 DNA sequence: TGCGCCAGCAGCCCCCGGGACAGGGGGACAGATACGCAGTATTTT. Protein sequence: CASSPRDRGTDTQYF. The full variable domain, completed using reference TRBV5-1 and TRBJ2-3, is KAGVTQTPRYLIKTRGQQVTLSCSPISGHRSVSWYQQTPGQGLQFLFEYFSETQRNKGNFPGRFSGRQFSNSRSEMNVSTLELGDSALYLCASSPRDRGTDTQYFGPGTRLTVL.

This sequence joins TRBV6-7 and TRBJ1-5; no clear D gene. TRBV6-7 is labeled an ORF, and its function is uncertain. Trimming shortened V by 0 bases and J by 1 base, and 7 bases separated the two germline ends. The CDR3 loop spans 15 amino acids. Here the CDR3 reads CASSYSVESNQPQHF. In DNA, the CDR3 is TGTGCCAGCAGTTACTCGGTGGAGAGCAATCAGCCCCAGCATTTT.

In its sample, this clone was seen a few times. The V call is TRBV25-1, the J call TRBJ1-4, with 11 bases identical to TRBD1. V lost 5 bases, J lost 8 bases, and 4 bases stayed unmatched. The CDR3 spans 14 residues. Per the germline V gene, CDR1 is MGHDK and CDR2 is SYGVNS. CDR3 loop: CASSSGQGGEKLFF. In DNA form, the CDR3 reads TGTGCCAGCAGTTCGGGACAGGGGGGGGAAAAACTGTTTTTT.

This clone turned up a few times. Written as DNA, the CDR3 is TGTGCCAGCAGTTACTCGATAGGACTAGCGACCGAGCAGTACTTC. This gives the protein CASSYSIGLATEQYF. This chain connects TRBV6-5 to TRBJ2-7, with 9 positions matching TRBD2. Trimming took 0 bases from V and 6 from J; bases not matched to a gene: 6. This CDR3 has 15 amino acids. Germline values: CDR1 MNHEY, CDR2 SVGAGI.

This clone was seen only a few times. The chain links TRBV12-5 to TRBJ2-1; D call uncertain. Trimming pared 9 bases from V and 7 bases from J, leaving 13 bases between. The CDR3 loop spans 12 amino acids. Germline-derived CDR1 and CDR2 are LGHNT and FRNRAP. The CDR3: CASSLASNEQFF. The CDR3 coding sequence is TGTGCTAGCTCCTTGGCCTCGAATGAGCAGTTCTTC.

The rearrangement joins TRBV19 to TRBJ1-1; possible D gene TRBD1, 5 bases. The CDR3 covers 13 residues. Germline loops: CDR1 LNHDA, CDR2 SQIVND (reference sequence). V lost 5 bases and J 5 bases, leaving 12 bases between the germline ends. CDR3 DNA sequence: TGTGCCAGTAGTCCAGGGAGGTGGACTGAAGCTTTCTTT. Protein: CASSPGRWTEAFF. Based on the CDR3 plus reference TRBV19 and TRBJ1-1, the full variable domain is DGGITQSPKYLFRKEGQNVTLSCEQNLNHDAMYWYRQDPGQGLRLIYYSQIVNDFQKGDIAEGYSVSREKKESFPLTVTSAQKNPTAFYLCASSPGRWTEAFFGQGTRLTVV.

V gene TRBV27 combines with J gene TRBJ1-2, with 7 bases fitting TRBD1. Trimming removed 5 bases from V and 4 bases from J; junction bases left unmatched: 10. The CDR3 sequence is 15 residues long. Looked up from germline, CDR1 is MNHEY and CDR2 is SMNVEV (reference sequence). CDR3 region: CASSTTRQGFYGYTF. CDR3 bases: TGTGCCAGCAGTACAACTAGACAGGGCTTCTATGGCTACACCTTC.

The gene calls are TRBV7-2 and TRBJ2-7; 7 bases line up with TRBD1. Germline V gives CDR1 SGHTA, CDR2 FQGNSA. The junction had 8 bases not matched to a gene; V was cut back by 6 bases and J by 3 bases. The CDR3 loop spans 14 amino acids. This CDR3 reads CASRVDAGGYEQYF. In DNA form, the CDR3 reads TGTGCCAGCAGGGTAGACGCAGGGGGCTACGAGCAGTACTTC.

This clone was seen more than once but under ten times. The J gene is TRBJ1-1, the V gene TRBV2, with D perhaps matching TRBD1 (6 bases). Trimming shortened V by 5 bases and J by 1 base, and 8 bases separated the two germline ends. The length of the CDR3 is 13 residues. Per the germline V gene, CDR1 is SNHLY and CDR2 is FYNNEI. The CDR3 DNA reads as TGTGCCAGCAGTCGGACAGCGAACACTGAAGCTTTCTTT. Protein: CASSRTANTEAFF.

The chain recombines TRBV5-8 with TRBJ1-5; no reliable D call. Trimming stripped 7 bases from V and 2 bases from J, with 10 bases between. CDR1 and CDR2 (germline): SGHTS, YDEGEE. The CDR3 runs 13 residues. DNA for the CDR3: TGTGCCAGCGCGTGGTTGGGCAATCAGCCCCAGCATTTT. As protein: CASAWLGNQPQHF.

This chain links TRBV5-1 with TRBJ2-3; 8 bases fit TRBD2. V was pared by 0 bases and J by 4 bases, with 7 bases of the junction left unmatched. The V gene's germline CDR1 is SGHRS and CDR2 YFSETQ. The CDR3 has 16 residues. The chain's CDR3 is CASSLVGTRVADTQYF. In DNA, the CDR3 is TGCGCCAGCAGCTTGGTAGGGACTAGAGTCGCAGATACGCAGTATTTT.

The CDR3 DNA sequence: TGTGCCAGCAGTCCCAGGGACTCTGACGGAGCTTTCTTT. This translates into CASSPRDSDGAFF. The J gene is TRBJ1-1, the V gene TRBV27; D might be TRBD1 (5 bases). CDR1 and CDR2 (germline): MNHEY, SMNVEV (reference sequence). This CDR3 has 13 residues. Trimming left V 5 bases short and J 10 bases short, with 17 bases between.

This clone was detected only a few times. This chain connects TRBV25-1 to TRBJ2-2; 7 bases are a match to TRBD1. This CDR3 region has 16 residues. V shed 7 bases and J 0 bases; nucleotides not matched to a gene: 8. Germline values: CDR1 MGHDK, CDR2 SYGVNS. The CDR3 loop is CASILTGTANTGELFF. Here the CDR3 DNA reads TGTGCCAGCATTCTAACCGGGACAGCGAACACCGGGGAGCTGTTTTTT.

This clone has only a few counts. The chain employs TRBV9 and TRBJ1-1; the D is unclear. The CDR3 spans 14 residues. With 3 bases removed from V and 4 bases from J, the gap between germline ends came to 13 bases. CDR1 and CDR2 from the germline V gene are SGDLS and YYNGEE. CDR3: CASSAQVGFTEAFF. The CDR3 DNA reads as TGTGCCAGCAGCGCCCAGGTTGGGTTCACTGAAGCTTTCTTT.

This clone was observed a handful of times. V and J are TRBV27 and TRBJ2-2; 16 nucleotides line up with TRBD2. V dropped 5 bases and J dropped 9; count of bases not matched to a gene: 6. Germline V CDR1 and CDR2: MNHEY, SMNVEV (reference sequence). There are 16 residues in the CDR3. DNA of the CDR3: TGTGCCAGCAGTCCGGGACTAGCGGGGGGGCTCAGGGAGCTGTTTTTT. It translates to CASSPGLAGGLRELFF.

This clone was observed a few times. The V and J genes are TRBV2 and TRBJ2-5; 10 bases align to TRBD2. Germline V CDR1 and CDR2: SNHLY, FYNNEI. The ends lost 3 bases at V and 4 bases at J; junction bases unmatched: 2. CDR3 length: 14 residues. CDR3 nucleotides: TGTGCCAGCAGTGAGGCTAGCGGGGGAGAGACCCAGTACTTC. Protein sequence: CASSEASGGETQYF. The full variable domain, its missing parts supplied by reference TRBV2 and TRBJ2-5, is EPEVTQTPSHQVTQMGQEVILRCVPISNHLYFYWYRQILGQKVEFLVSFYNNEISEKSEIFDDQFSVERPDGSNFTLKIRSTKLEDSAMYFCASSEASGGETQYFGPGTRLLVL.

CDR3 amino acids: CASSLGEFIQGSGNTIYF. For the CDR3, the DNA is TGTGCCAGCAGCTTAGGGGAGTTTATACAGGGTTCCGGAAACACCATATATTTT. This rearrangement joins TRBV7-9 to TRBJ1-3; D perhaps matches TRBD1 (6 bases). Germline loops: CDR1 SEHNR, CDR2 FQNEAQ (reference sequence). V was clipped by 1 base and J by 4 bases, with 20 bases between them. The CDR3 sequence is 18 residues long. Variable domain in full (rest from reference TRBV7-9 and TRBJ1-3): DTGVSQNPRHKITKRGQNVTFRCDPISEHNRLYWYRQTLGQGPEFLTYFQNEAQLEKSRLLSDRFSAERPKGSFSTLEIQRTEQGDSAMYLCASSLGEFIQGSGNTIYFGEGSWLTVV.

The chain is built from TRBV10-3 and TRBJ2-2; the D gene is possibly TRBD2 (5 bases). Between the trimmed V and J ends, which lost 6 bases and 0 bases, there was a span of 20 bases. The CDR3 has 18 amino acids. CDR1 and CDR2 (germline): ENHRY, SYGVKD. CDR3 region: CAIRGDVAWASNTGELFF. The CDR3 nucleotides are TGTGCCATCAGGGGAGACGTAGCCTGGGCCTCGAACACCGGGGAGCTGTTTTTT.

The V call is TRBV2, the J call TRBJ2-5, with D unclear. Near its end, the DNA agrees better with TRBJ2-7, so the J call may be wrong. The CDR3 consists of 11 residues. CDR1 is SNHLY, CDR2 FYNNEI, per germline. The CDR3 reads CASSGSYEQYF. The CDR3 bases are TGTGCCAGCAGTGGGTCCTACGAGCAGTACTTC.